One and the same sample provided the 18 T cell receptor beta chains below, sequenced in a study of T cells in tuberculosis. Generated by immunoSEQ multiplex PCR, the TCRdb table keeps only in-frame clones and is missing some. The sample includes some 30,000 clones, roughly 94% of them seen just once. Specified time point: new active TB diagnosis, blood taken before or within 7 days of starting treatment. This specimen consisted of PBMCs, obtained at tuberculosis diagnosis. Source of these receptors: an adult with tuberculosis.

This clone is categorized as medium-sized. V gene TRBV4-2 combines with J gene TRBJ1-5; D remains ambiguous. Looked up from germline, CDR1 is LGHNA and CDR2 is YNFKEQ. This CDR3 spans 15 amino acids. With 0 bases removed from V and 10 bases from J, the gap between germline ends came to 16 bases. The CDR3 reads CASSQDPTTEDPQHF. CDR3 sequence (DNA): TGTGCCAGCAGCCAAGATCCAACCACGGAGGATCCCCAGCATTTT.

The V gene is TRBV9, the J gene TRBJ2-2; no firm D call. The CDR3 spans 16 residues. Germline lookup yields CDR1 SGDLS and CDR2 YYNGEE. The V and J ends lost 4 bases and 0 bases respectively, with 13 bases between them. The CDR3 sequence is CASSSPERANTGELFF. For the CDR3, the DNA is TGTGCCAGCAGCAGTCCCGAGCGCGCGAACACCGGGGAGCTGTTTTTT.

J is TRBJ2-2 and V is TRBV11-2; D gene uncertain. CDR1 is SGHAT and CDR2 is FQNNGV in the germline V gene. V was cut by 5 bases and J by 6 bases, with 4 bases left in between. The length of the CDR3 is 11 residues. The CDR3 spells CASSLPGELFF. The CDR3 region has the DNA TGTGCCAGCAGCCTACCCGGGGAGCTGTTTTTT.

V and J are TRBV11-2 and TRBJ2-5, with a tentative D call TRBD1 (6 bases). The length of the CDR3 is 15 residues. V was shortened by 3 bases and J by 2 bases, with 13 bases between the two germline ends. Looked up from germline, CDR1 is SGHAT and CDR2 is FQNNGV. CDR3 DNA: TGTGCCAGCAGCTTCAATACCGGACAGCAAGAGACCCAGTACTTC. Its translation is CASSFNTGQQETQYF.

The chain links TRBV15 to TRBJ2-7; D uncertain. There are 12 residues in the CDR3. Germline V gene data show CDR1 as LNHNV and CDR2 as YYDKDF (reference sequence). Trimming shortened V by 0 bases and J by 9 bases, and 9 bases separated the two germline ends. The CDR3 nucleotides read TGTGCCACCAGCAGAGATAGTTCGGTGCAGTACTTC. Its protein is CATSRDSSVQYF.

Remarks on this clone: The junction shows a germline mismatch at one end, possibly a read error. The chain combines TRBV7-2 with TRBJ1-2; 10 bases agree with TRBD1. CDR1 is SGHTA and CDR2 is FQGNSA in the germline V gene. CDR3 length equals 13 residues. CDR3 protein: CASSLRQGAGFGF. In DNA form, the CDR3 reads TGTGCCAGCAGCCTAAGACAGGGGGCGGGTTTTGGTTTC.

The chain uses TRBV6-1 and TRBJ1-3; the match to TRBD1 covers 10 bases. Germline assignment: CDR1 MNHNS and CDR2 SASEGT. V was clipped by 5 bases and J by 4 bases; unmatched bases: 5. The CDR3 is made up of 15 amino acids. The CDR3 spells CASSRQGANGNTIYF. CDR3 coding DNA: TGTGCCAGCAGTAGACAGGGGGCGAACGGAAACACCATATATTTT.

V usage is TRBV6-6 and J usage is TRBJ2-3; 8 bases align to TRBD2. Per germline, CDR1 MNHNY and CDR2 SVGAGI (reference sequence). Trimming removed 1 base from V and 3 bases from J; junction bases left unmatched: 3. This CDR3 is built from 15 residues. The CDR3 region is CASSYFGGGTDTQYF. Here the CDR3 DNA reads TGTGCCAGCAGTTACTTTGGCGGGGGGACAGATACGCAGTATTTT.

This clone occurred once. The rearrangement uses TRBV9 and TRBJ2-7; D possibly corresponds to TRBD2 (6 bases). The CDR3 covers 15 residues. V lost 5 bases and J lost 3, with 18 bases in between. The germline V gene encodes CDR1 SGDLS and CDR2 YYNGEE. Written as DNA, the CDR3 is TGTGCCAGCAGTTCCGGGGGTCAGTCCGGCTACGAGCAGTACTTC. It yields the protein CASSSGGQSGYEQYF. The whole variable domain, filled in from reference TRBV9 and TRBJ2-7, reads DSGVTQTPKHLITATGQRVTLRCSPRSGDLSVYWYQQSLDQGLQFLIQYYNGEERAKGNILERFSAQQFPDLHSELNLSSLELGDSALYFCASSSGGQSGYEQYFGPGTRLTVT.

V gene TRBV6-5 combines with J gene TRBJ2-1; 10 bases are shared with TRBD2. In germline, CDR1 is MNHEY, CDR2 SVGAGI. The CDR3 loop spans 16 amino acids. V was pared by 1 base and J by 6 bases, with 6 bases of the junction left unmatched. CDR3 in amino acids: CASSYLASGRRNEQFF. The CDR3 DNA reads as TGTGCCAGCAGTTACTTGGCTAGCGGGAGACGCAATGAGCAGTTCTTC.

The chain joins TRBV10-3 to TRBJ2-3; 10 positions agree with TRBD2. Per the germline V gene, CDR1 is ENHRY and CDR2 is SYGVKD. CDR3 length: 16 residues. With V trimmed by 5 bases and J by 0 bases, 5 bases remained unmatched. DNA of the CDR3: TGTGCCATCAGTAACCTAGCGGGAGTGAGCACAGATACGCAGTATTTT. This gives the protein CAISNLAGVSTDTQYF.

The chain links TRBV4-1 to TRBJ2-3; possibly TRBD2 for D (6 bases). This CDR3 is built from 13 residues. The V end was cut by 7 bases, the J end by 2 bases, with 10 bases between. CDR1 and CDR2 (germline): MGHRA, YSYEKL. CDR3 nucleotide sequence: TGCGCCAGCATCCGACTAGACACAGATACGCAGTATTTT. Translated, it gives CASIRLDTDTQYF.

V is TRBV10-3 and J is TRBJ2-1; 8 positions match TRBD2. The V gene end was trimmed by 6 bases and the J gene end by 4 bases; junction bases not matched to a gene: 8. Germline V lookup: CDR1 ENHRY, CDR2 SYGVKD. The length of the CDR3 is 15 residues. The chain's CDR3 is CAISTKREIYNEQFF. CDR3 coding DNA: TGTGCCATCAGCACAAAGCGGGAGATATACAATGAGCAGTTCTTC.

This clone has a single count. The chain has TRBV28 and TRBJ2-3, with 9 positions matching TRBD2. The germline gives CDR1 MDHEN, CDR2 SYDVKM. The CDR3 is 15 residues long. V dropped 6 bases and J dropped 5; count of bases not matched to a gene: 9. CDR3 sequence reads: CASRPGTSMRDTQYF. The CDR3 DNA reads as TGTGCCAGCAGGCCCGGGACTAGCATGCGAGATACGCAGTATTTT. Full variable domain (outside the CDR3, taken from reference TRBV28 and TRBJ2-3): DVKVTQSSRYLVKRTGEKVFLECVQDMDHENMFWYRQDPGLGLRLIYFSYDVKMKEKGDIPEGYSVSREKKERFSLILESASTNQTSMYLCASRPGTSMRDTQYFGPGTRLTVL.

The chain couples TRBV14 to TRBJ2-7; D is uncertain. The CDR3 covers 14 residues. The V and J ends lost 1 base and 5 bases respectively, with 12 bases between them. CDR1 and CDR2 (germline): SGHDN, FVKESK. CDR3 nucleotide sequence: TGTGCCAGCAGCCAAGTTCCGATATGGCACGAGCAGTACTTC. Residues: CASSQVPIWHEQYF.

This clone has only one observation. The chain combines TRBV18 with TRBJ1-2; 7 bases are shared with TRBD1. Trimming removed 0 bases from V and 10 bases from J; junction bases left unmatched: 11. This CDR3 is built from 15 residues. Germline loops: CDR1 KGHSH, CDR2 LQKENI. CDR3 in amino acids: CASSPPTGIVSVYTF. As DNA, the CDR3 is TGTGCCAGCTCACCACCGACAGGGATAGTATCGGTCTACACCTTC.

The chain joins TRBV2 to TRBJ1-2; TRBD1 matches 8 bases. Germline V CDR1 and CDR2: SNHLY, FYNNEI. The CDR3 has 14 amino acids. Trimming took 4 bases from V and 3 from J; bases not matched to a gene: 4. DNA for the CDR3: TGTGCCAGCAGTGTGGGACAGGACCACTATGGCTACACCTTC. This translates into CASSVGQDHYGYTF.

The V call is TRBV6-1, the J call TRBJ2-1; 7 bases match TRBD1. With 7 bases clipped from V and 6 bases from J, the junction kept 12 bases outside the gene matches. The CDR3 runs to 15 residues. Germline CDR1 reads MNHNS; CDR2 reads SASEGT. The CDR3 nucleotides are TGTGCCAGCACCATCTCCGCCTGGACAGGCAATGAGCAGTTCTTC. Translating gives CASTISAWTGNEQFF.